Shown below are 5 T cell receptor beta chains from a single sample sequenced in a study of T cell changes during pregnancy in multiple sclerosis. Profiled with immunoSEQ multiplex PCR; TCRdb holds only in-frame clones, not every one. The sample holds about 41,000 clones, more than 90% seen once. The source material was CD8+ T cells from peripheral blood mononuclear cells, sampled in the third trimester of pregnancy. These receptors all come from a female donor with multiple sclerosis, enrolled in a pregnancy study.

This clone was observed a few times. CDR3: CASTDSYNQPQHF. In nucleotides, the CDR3 is TGTGCCAGTACCGACAGTTACAATCAGCCCCAGCATTTT. The genes are TRBV19 and TRBJ1-5, with D possibly matching TRBD1 (5 bases). The CDR3 spans 13 residues. Trimming took 7 bases from V and 3 from J, leaving 10 bases between them. CDR1 and CDR2 (germline): LNHDA, SQIVND (reference sequence). The full variable domain, in which reference TRBV19 and TRBJ1-5 provide the parts outside the CDR3, is DGGITQSPKYLFRKEGQNVTLSCEQNLNHDAMYWYRQDPGQGLRLIYYSQIVNDFQKGDIAEGYSVSREKKESFPLTVTSAQKNPTAFYLCASTDSYNQPQHFGDGTRLSIL.

The CDR3 DNA sequence: TGTGCCAGCAGCTTAGGCTCTAGCGGGAATGAGCAGTTCTTC. Its translation is CASSLGSSGNEQFF. The chain uses TRBV13 and TRBJ2-1, with 8 bases matching TRBD2. The CDR3 loop spans 14 amino acids. CDR1 and CDR2 from the germline V gene are PRHDT and FYEKMQ (reference sequence). V trimming: 0 bases; J trimming: 7 bases; junction bases outside the gene matches: 2.

The V and J genes are TRBV6-1 and TRBJ2-7; D may be TRBD1 (6 bases). The CDR3 is 16 amino acids. V lost 4 bases, J lost 3 bases, and 19 bases lay in between. The V gene's germline CDR1 is MNHNS and CDR2 SASEGT. The CDR3 is CASSGVWSGDVYEQYF. CDR3 DNA: TGTGCCAGCAGTGGCGTCTGGTCAGGGGACGTCTACGAGCAGTACTTC.

The CDR3 here is CASSYGYDYYEQYF. The DNA for the CDR3 is TGTGCCAGCAGTTACGGCTACGACTACTACGAGCAGTACTTC. The chain joins TRBV6-5 to TRBJ2-7; maybe TRBD2 (5 bases). The ends were cut back, 2 bases at V and 3 bases at J, with 11 bases in the middle. The CDR3 covers 14 residues. Germline V gene lookup returns CDR1 MNHEY and CDR2 SVGAGI.

This sequence joins TRBV27 and TRBJ2-3; D remains ambiguous. The germline CDR1 and CDR2 sequences are MNHEY and SMNVEV (reference sequence). Trimming pared 0 bases from V and 6 bases from J, leaving 10 bases between. The CDR3 is 14 amino acids. CDR3 in amino acids: CASSLSRMPDTQYF. In DNA form, the CDR3 reads TGTGCCAGCAGTTTATCGCGGATGCCCGATACGCAGTATTTT.